Listed below are T cell receptor beta chains from one sample, sequenced in a study of cytomegalovirus exposure and HLA in healthy donors. Produced via immunoSEQ multiplex PCR; TCRdb's table is partial and in-frame only. Altogether 150,000 to 200,000 clones are present, 80% to 90% being singletons, with the ten largest covering approximately 8.5%. The material sequenced was PBMCs. The origin of the receptors is a man between 18 and 29 years old in good health and CMV-seropositive. CDR3s include the opening cysteine and the closing phenylalanine or tryptophan. The D gene is left open where the match is weak. Expanded clones are given a class, and other clones once, few, many or no size at all.

d_call,j_call,cdr3_length,clone_size,v_call,cdr3_aa,cdr3_nt
.,TRBJ2-7,15,few,TRBV5-6,CASSLGGGISYEQYF,TGTGCCAGCAGCTTGGGTGGAGGAATATCCTACGAGCAGTACTTC
TRBD2,TRBJ2-5,18,.,TRBV12-5,CASGLGAGGRRFQETQYF,TGTGCTAGTGGTTTGGGAGCGGGGGGGCGGAGGTTCCAAGAGACCCAGTACTTC
.,TRBJ2-1,14,.,TRBV10-3,CAISERSGENEQFF,TGTGCCATCAGTGAGCGATCAGGGGAGAATGAGCAGTTCTTC
TRBD1,TRBJ2-7,15,.,TRBV9,CASSQGGFGPYEQYF,TGTGCCAGCAGCCAAGGGGGCTTTGGCCCCTACGAGCAGTACTTC
.,TRBJ2-1,12,once,TRBV6-5,CASRASVAEQFF,TGTGCCAGCAGGGCTAGCGTTGCTGAGCAGTTCTTC
TRBD2,TRBJ2-1,15,.,TRBV27,CASSPSGGAYNEQFF,TGTGCCAGCAGCCCTAGCGGGGGGGCCTACAATGAGCAGTTCTTC
TRBD1,TRBJ2-7,14,.,TRBV27,CASSHRDRNDEQYF,TGTGCCAGCAGCCATAGGGACAGAAACGACGAGCAGTACTTC
.,TRBJ1-4,14,few,TRBV7-2,CASSLAMGAEKLFF,TGTGCCAGCAGCTTAGCGATGGGGGCTGAAAAACTGTTTTTT
.,TRBJ2-2,16,once,TRBV27,CASSSRVDGWIGELFF,TGTGCCAGCAGTTCCAGGGTAGATGGATGGATCGGGGAGCTGTTTTTT
.,TRBJ2-7,15,.,TRBV19,CASSPWTTRDHEQYF,TGTGCCAGTAGTCCATGGACTACTAGGGACCACGAGCAGTACTTC
.,TRBJ1-5,15,.,TRBV5-1,CASSLVAGSNQPQHF,TGCGCCAGCAGCTTGGTCGCGGGGAGCAATCAGCCCCAGCATTTT